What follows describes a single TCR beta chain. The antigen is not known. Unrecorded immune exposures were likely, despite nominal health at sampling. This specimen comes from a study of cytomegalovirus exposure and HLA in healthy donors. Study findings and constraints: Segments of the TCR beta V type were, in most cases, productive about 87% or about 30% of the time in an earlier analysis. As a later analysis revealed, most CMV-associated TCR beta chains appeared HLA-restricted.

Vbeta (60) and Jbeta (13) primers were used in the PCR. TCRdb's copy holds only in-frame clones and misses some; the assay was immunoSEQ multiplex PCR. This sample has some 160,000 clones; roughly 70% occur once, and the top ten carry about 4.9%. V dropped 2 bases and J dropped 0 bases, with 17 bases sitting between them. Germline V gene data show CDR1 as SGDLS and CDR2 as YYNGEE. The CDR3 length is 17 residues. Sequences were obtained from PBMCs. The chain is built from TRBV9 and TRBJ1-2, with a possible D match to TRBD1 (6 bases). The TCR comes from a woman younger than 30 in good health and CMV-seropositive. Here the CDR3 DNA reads TGTGCCAGCAGCGTGGGTGGGGAGGGGGTTTCTAACTATGGCTACACCTTC. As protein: CASSVGGEGVSNYGYTF.